This T cell receptor beta chain was retrieved from a study of shared clonotypes between healthy human individuals. CD45RO-negative, CCR7-positively selected cells formed the naive CD8 fraction, excluding terminally differentiated effector memory CD45RA+ cells. V gave up 4 bases and J gave up 6 bases, with 13 bases separating them. Germline V gene lookup returns CDR1 MNHEY and CDR2 SMNVEV (reference sequence). CDR3 length: 13 residues. Generated by immunoSEQ multiplex PCR, the TCRdb table keeps only in-frame clones and is missing some. The data show around 2.1 million clones, with 90% to 95% seen just once and 1.5% to 2% held by the top ten.

The rearrangement uses TRBV27 and TRBJ2-7, with D perhaps TRBD2 (5 bases). What was sequenced was naive CD8+ T cells from PBMCs. This sequence was found in a man younger than 30 in good health. Some clones in this sample may be carry-over from other donors' samples. The CDR3 is CASSSAGSREQYF. The CDR3 DNA reads TGTGCCAGCAGTTCCGCGGGTAGTCGCGAGCAGTACTTC.